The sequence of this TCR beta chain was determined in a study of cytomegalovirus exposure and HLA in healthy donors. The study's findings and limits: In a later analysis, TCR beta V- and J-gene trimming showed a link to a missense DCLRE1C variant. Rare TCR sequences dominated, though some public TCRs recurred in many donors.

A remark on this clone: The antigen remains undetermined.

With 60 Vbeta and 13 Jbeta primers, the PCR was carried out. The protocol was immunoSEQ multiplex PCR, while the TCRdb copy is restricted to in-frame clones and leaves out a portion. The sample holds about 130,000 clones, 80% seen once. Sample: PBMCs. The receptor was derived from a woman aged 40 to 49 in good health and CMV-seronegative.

This CDR3 reads CASSYGQGNTEAFF. CDR3 sequence (DNA): TGTGCCAGCAGTTACGGACAGGGGAACACTGAAGCTTTCTTT. The chain uses TRBV6-5 and TRBJ1-1; 8 bases are a match to TRBD1. This CDR3 is 14 amino acids long. V trimming: 2 bases; J trimming: 1 base; junction bases outside the gene matches: 0. Germline CDR1 MNHEY, CDR2 SVGAGI.